Sequencing of this T cell receptor (beta chain) was carried out in a study of blood T cell repertoires in COVID-19. Assay: immunoSEQ multiplex PCR; the TCRdb copy retains only in-frame clones and omits some. The profile shows about 40,000 clones, about 88% of them singletons. The CDR3 is 16 amino acids. CDR1 and CDR2 (germline): SGDLS, YYNGEE. As concerns this clone: The junction and the germline gene differ at one end; a read error may be behind it.

V usage is TRBV9 and J usage is TRBJ2-1; D may be TRBD2 (6 bases). The TCR was taken from a man between 60 and 70 years old with active COVID-19. Specimen: peripheral blood. The CDR3 sequence is CASSLSPGTSFNEQFF. Here the CDR3 DNA reads TGTGCCAGCAGCCTCTCCCCCGGGACTTCCTTCAATGAGCAGTTCTTC.